This entry is about one T cell receptor (beta chain). Ages ranged from roughly 18 to 95 years, with residence in 24 US areas. The study counted Cohort 3 donors as recovered given two negative PCRs, clearance, or symptom resolution. The source of the sample is a study of blood T cell repertoires in COVID-19. Turning to the study itself: The analysed material was cDNA or gDNA that came from T cells, B-cell-depleted T cells, or PBMCs.

CDR3 length equals 15 residues. V gave up 5 bases and J gave up 0 bases, with 11 bases separating them. Germline CDR1 reads LGHDT; CDR2 reads YNNKEL (reference sequence). The method was immunoSEQ multiplex PCR; TCRdb's version includes in-frame clones alone and lacks a portion of them. The sample consists of approximately 490,000 clones, roughly nine tenths of them appearing once. The chain joins TRBV3-1 (or the pseudogene TRBV3-2) to TRBJ1-3; D perhaps matches TRBD1 (6 bases). Sequencing input: PBMCs or T cells enriched from blood (not recorded which). The sequence was collected from a woman aged 55-69 years who had recovered from COVID-19. The CDR3 protein is CASSGRGASGNTIYF. Written as DNA, the CDR3 is TGTGCCAGCAGCGGGCGGGGGGCCTCTGGAAACACCATATATTTT.